These 29 T cell receptor beta chains share one sample of origin, sequenced in a study of blood T cell repertoires in COVID-19. Data came from immunoSEQ multiplex PCR; TCRdb stores just in-frame clones and leaves some out. The table lists roughly 200,000 clones, around 83% of them singletons, with around 4.9% in the top ten. What was sequenced was peripheral blood. Source of these receptors: a woman of 80 years or more with acute or convalescent COVID-19.

V and J are TRBV11-2 and TRBJ1-6; D is uncertain. V shed 2 bases and J shed 1 base, with 12 bases lying between them. The CDR3 runs 17 residues. Germline V gives CDR1 SGHAT, CDR2 FQNNGV. The CDR3 loop reads CASSLRLSSSYNSPLHF. The CDR3, as DNA: TGTGCCAGCAGCTTACGTTTGTCCAGTTCCTATAATTCACCCCTCCACTTT.

The CDR3 spells CASSMYLAGAGETQYF. CDR3 in DNA: TGTGCCAGTAGTATGTATCTAGCGGGAGCAGGAGAGACCCAGTACTTC. The chain recombines TRBV19 with TRBJ2-5; 10 nucleotides match TRBD2. Germline CDR1 reads LNHDA; CDR2 reads SQIVND (reference sequence). V lost 3 bases, J lost 4 bases, and 8 bases stayed unmatched. The CDR3 is 16 amino acids.

For this clone: The same CDR3 is also encoded by other DNA sequences in this sample. J is TRBJ1-3 and V is TRBV7-2; 8 positions match TRBD1. From germline, CDR1 is SGHTA and CDR2 FQGNSA. V trimming: 5 bases; J trimming: 2 bases; junction bases outside the gene matches: 5. The CDR3 contains 15 residues. The CDR3 DNA sequence: TGTGCCAGCAGCCTGGACAGGGTCGCTGGAAACACCATATATTTT. The encoded protein is CASSLDRVAGNTIYF.

This clone was counted between two and nine times. The J gene is TRBJ1-2, the V gene TRBV10-3; 8 bases align to TRBD1. The CDR3 runs to 13 residues. V was pared by 0 bases and J by 6 bases, with 0 bases of the junction left unmatched. The germline gives CDR1 ENHRY, CDR2 SYGVKD. The CDR3 is CAISESGQDGYTF. The CDR3 nucleotides are TGTGCCATCAGTGAGTCGGGACAGGATGGCTACACCTTC.

CDR3: CASSLSGLYGYTF. CDR3 nucleotides: TGTGCCAGCAGTTTATCCGGGTTGTATGGCTACACCTTC. J is TRBJ1-2 and V is TRBV27; no definite D call. Germline-derived CDR1 and CDR2 are MNHEY and SMNVEV (reference sequence). The CDR3 has 13 residues. The ends were cut back, 0 bases at V and 5 bases at J, with 7 bases in the middle.

The chain recombines TRBV5-1 with TRBJ2-2; 8 bases line up with TRBD1. With 0 bases clipped from V and 0 bases from J, the junction kept 7 bases outside the gene matches. Germline V gene sequence: CDR1 SGHRS, CDR2 YFSETQ. The CDR3 contains 18 residues. CDR3 residues: CASSLEPWTGSNTGELFF. CDR3 in DNA: TGCGCCAGCAGCTTGGAGCCCTGGACAGGGTCGAACACCGGGGAGCTGTTTTTT.

The genes are TRBV6-5 and TRBJ2-2; 12 bases agree with TRBD1. Trimming removed 4 bases from V and 4 bases from J; junction bases left unmatched: 1. CDR1 MNHEY and CDR2 SVGAGI come from the germline V gene. The CDR3 consists of 15 residues. The CDR3, as DNA: TGTGCCAGCAGTTGGGACAGGGGGCTCACCGGGGAGCTGTTTTTT. Protein product: CASSWDRGLTGELFF.

This chain joins TRBV9 and TRBJ2-5; D might be TRBD2 (7 bases). Germline CDR1 reads SGDLS; CDR2 reads YYNGEE. This CDR3 is built from 16 residues. The V end was cut by 4 bases, the J end by 4 bases, with 20 bases between. CDR3 protein: CASSSPGPGGAETQYF. In DNA, the CDR3 is TGTGCCAGCAGCAGCCCGGGTCCGGGGGGCGCAGAGACCCAGTACTTC.

CDR3 bases: TGTGCCAGCAGCTTGCCGGGGGCCTACGAGCAGTACTTC. This gives the protein CASSLPGAYEQYF. This rearrangement joins TRBV5-5 to TRBJ2-7; possibly TRBD2 for D (6 bases). Germline CDR1 reads SGHKS; CDR2 reads YYEKEE (reference sequence). V lost 1 base and J 2 bases, leaving 7 bases between the germline ends. The CDR3 totals 13 residues.

The chain uses TRBV7-2 and TRBJ2-3; weak D call: TRBD2 (6 bases). Germline V gene data show CDR1 as SGHTA and CDR2 as FQGNSA. V lost 4 bases and J 5 bases, leaving 13 bases between the germline ends. The CDR3 covers 14 residues. The CDR3, as DNA: TGTGCCAGCAGCTACCCCGGGACTGGAGATACGCAGTATTTT. It codes for CASSYPGTGDTQYF.

The chain employs TRBV7-9 and TRBJ2-2, with TRBD2 identical over 11 bases. CDR1 is SEHNR and CDR2 is FQNEAQ in the germline V gene (reference sequence). V lost 0 bases to trimming and J lost 4 bases; unmatched junction nucleotides: 4. The CDR3 has 17 residues. The CDR3, as DNA: TGTGCCAGCAGCTTAGCTTCGACTAGCGGGATCACCGGGGAGCTGTTTTTT. This translates into CASSLASTSGITGELFF. Variable domain in full (rest from reference TRBV7-9 and TRBJ2-2): DTGVSQNPRHKITKRGQNVTFRCDPISEHNRLYWYRQTLGQGPEFLTYFQNEAQLEKSRLLSDRFSAERPKGSFSTLEIQRTEQGDSAMYLCASSLASTSGITGELFFGEGSRLTVL.

V and J are TRBV7-2 and TRBJ2-1, with 11 bases aligning to TRBD2. The CDR3 is 18 amino acids. Trimming removed 0 bases from V and 8 bases from J; junction bases left unmatched: 12. CDR1 and CDR2 from the germline V gene are SGHTA and FQGNSA. Here the CDR3 reads CASSLASLSSGRYDEQFF. CDR3 sequence (DNA): TGTGCCAGCAGCTTAGCGAGTCTGTCTAGCGGGAGGTACGATGAGCAGTTCTTC. Using reference TRBV7-2 and TRBJ2-1 for the parts outside the CDR3, the full variable domain is GAGVSQSPSNKVTEKGKDVELRCDPISGHTALYWYRQSLGQGLEFLIYFQGNSAPDKSGLPSDRFSAERTGGSVSTLTIQRTQQEDSAVYLCASSLASLSSGRYDEQFFGPGTRLTVL.

V gene TRBV5-5 combines with J gene TRBJ2-6; perhaps TRBD1 as D (6 bases). With 3 bases removed from V and 0 bases from J, the gap between germline ends came to 10 bases. The germline gives CDR1 SGHKS, CDR2 YYEKEE (reference sequence). This CDR3 comprises 16 residues. In nucleotides, the CDR3 is TGTGCCAGCAGCTGGACAGTCGCCTCTGGGGCCAACGTCCTGACTTTC. Amino acids: CASSWTVASGANVLTF.

V and J are TRBV30 and TRBJ2-2; 11 nucleotides match TRBD1. Germline loops: CDR1 GTSNPN, CDR2 SVGIG (reference sequence). V shed 0 bases and J 6 bases; nucleotides not matched to a gene: 12. This CDR3 has 18 residues. The CDR3 is CAWSVRSAGTGGPGELFF. CDR3 nucleotides: TGTGCCTGGAGTGTACGTTCGGCCGGGACAGGGGGTCCCGGGGAGCTGTTTTTT.

V and J are TRBV7-2 and TRBJ1-5, with 7 bases that match TRBD1. CDR3 length equals 15 residues. Unmatched junction bases numbered 9, after V lost 7 bases and J lost 3 bases. Germline lookup yields CDR1 SGHTA and CDR2 FQGNSA. CDR3 DNA: TGTGCCAGCACCGAGAGGACAGGTAACAATCAGCCCCAGCATTTT. It is translated as CASTERTGNNQPQHF.

The chain uses TRBV2 and TRBJ1-4, with 7 bases fitting TRBD1. The germline V gene has CDR1 SNHLY and CDR2 FYNNEI. Trimming at V came to 9 bases and at J to 5 bases, leaving 15 bases not matched to a gene. There are 16 residues in the CDR3. As DNA, the CDR3 is TGTGCCAGTACCCCCCACCCGGGACAGATCAATGAAAAACTGTTTTTT. Translating gives CASTPHPGQINEKLFF.

The V call is TRBV6-6, the J call TRBJ1-1; unclear D gene. In germline, CDR1 is MNHNY, CDR2 SVGAGI (reference sequence). The V end was cut by 0 bases, the J end by 8 bases, with 7 bases between. This CDR3 has 12 amino acids. CDR3: CASSYSPVEAFF. CDR3 coding DNA: TGTGCCAGCAGTTACTCCCCGGTAGAAGCTTTCTTT.

This clone was recorded only once. The CDR3: CATSRGGSVTGGAFGGYTF. The CDR3 coding sequence is TGTGCCACCAGCAGAGGGGGATCAGTGACAGGGGGCGCTTTTGGTGGCTACACCTTC. The rearrangement links TRBV15 to TRBJ1-2; 10 bases line up with TRBD1. Trimming at V came to 1 base and at J to 7 bases, leaving 18 bases not matched to a gene. This CDR3 region has 19 residues. Per germline, CDR1 LNHNV and CDR2 YYDKDF (reference sequence).

The V gene is TRBV15, the J gene TRBJ1-5; 8 bases are shared with TRBD1. CDR1 is LNHNV and CDR2 is YYDKDF in the germline V gene (reference sequence). CDR3 size: 17 residues. The trim removed 3 bases at V and 7 bases at J, leaving 14 bases unmatched. CDR3 protein: CATSRKTSGGLGQPQHF. CDR3 bases: TGTGCCACCAGCAGGAAGACATCAGGGGGCCTCGGACAGCCCCAGCATTTT.

This chain connects TRBV27 to TRBJ1-5; D remains unclear. V was clipped by 3 bases and J by 6 bases, with 9 bases between them. This CDR3 is built from 13 residues. Germline V gives CDR1 MNHEY, CDR2 SMNVEV (reference sequence). CDR3 sequence: CASSFNGFQPQHF. The CDR3 nucleotides are TGTGCCAGCAGTTTTAACGGGTTTCAGCCCCAGCATTTT.

V gene TRBV7-9 combines with J gene TRBJ2-3, with TRBD1 as a possible D gene (5 bases). CDR3 length equals 13 residues. The V gene lost 0 bases and the J gene lost 4 bases, with 5 bases spanning the gap. CDR1 is SEHNR, CDR2 FQNEAQ, per germline (reference sequence). The CDR3 loop is CASSLAGPDTQYF. The CDR3 nucleotides are TGTGCCAGCAGCTTAGCGGGGCCAGATACGCAGTATTTT.

The chain has TRBV29-1 and TRBJ1-1; 10 nucleotides line up with TRBD1. This CDR3 region has 14 residues. The V gene's germline CDR1 is SQVTM and CDR2 ANQGSEA. The ends lost 7 bases at V and 3 bases at J; junction bases unmatched: 8. The CDR3 DNA follows: TGCAGCGGTTGGGACAGGGGTCTGCACACTGAAGCTTTCTTT. It specifies CSGWDRGLHTEAFF.

V is TRBV11-2 and J is TRBJ2-5, with D possibly being TRBD2 (6 bases). The CDR3 consists of 13 residues. The V end lost 5 bases, the J end lost 5 bases, and 12 bases lay between the germline ends. Germline loops: CDR1 SGHAT, CDR2 FQNNGV. CDR3 residues: CASSPGTWETQYF. The DNA of the CDR3 is TGTGCCAGCAGCCCCGGGACTTGGGAGACCCAGTACTTC.

This clone was recorded only once. V gene TRBV15 combines with J gene TRBJ2-3, with TRBD2 matching 7 bases. Losses at the gene ends were 4 bases for V and 4 bases for J; bases not matched to a gene: 2. This CDR3 is 13 amino acids long. Germline CDR1 and CDR2: LNHNV and YYDKDF (reference sequence). Here the CDR3 reads CATSIGRADTQYF. In nucleotides, the CDR3 is TGTGCCACCAGCATAGGGAGGGCAGATACGCAGTATTTT.

The chain couples TRBV24-1 to TRBJ2-3; TRBD1 matches at 7 bases. The CDR3 length is 19 residues. Germline V gives CDR1 KGHDR, CDR2 SFDVKD. Trimming took 1 base from V and 2 from J; bases not matched to a gene: 14. CDR3: CATSDFSPGTDRYTDTQYF. The CDR3 nucleotides are TGTGCCACCAGTGATTTCAGTCCCGGGACAGATAGATACACAGATACGCAGTATTTT.

The chain joins TRBV3-1 (or the pseudogene TRBV3-2) to TRBJ2-1; no clear D gene. V was cut by 2 bases and J by 10 bases, with 6 bases left in between. CDR1 is LGHDT and CDR2 is YNNKEL in the germline V gene (reference sequence). CDR3 length: 11 amino acids. The CDR3 DNA sequence: TGTGCCAGCAGCCAACAGCGAGAGCAGTTCTTC. This sequence encodes CASSQQREQFF.

This CDR3 reads CASSFPLGKGLAGTGDTQYF. In DNA form, the CDR3 reads TGTGCCAGCAGCTTCCCCCTGGGGAAGGGACTAGCGGGGACAGGGGATACGCAGTATTTT. The chain recombines TRBV7-8 with TRBJ2-3, with 13 bases fitting TRBD2. Losses at the gene ends were 3 bases for V and 6 bases for J; bases not matched to a gene: 18. This CDR3 is built from 20 residues. Germline V gene sequence: CDR1 SGHVS, CDR2 FQNEAQ.

The chain links TRBV9 to TRBJ2-1, with TRBD2 as a possible D gene (6 bases). V was clipped by 4 bases and J by 9 bases, with 14 bases between them. Germline V gene lookup returns CDR1 SGDLS and CDR2 YYNGEE. This CDR3 is built from 13 residues. The CDR3 DNA reads as TGTGCCAGCAGCCGGGACTCGACGAGTGAGCAGTTCTTC. Protein product: CASSRDSTSEQFF. The whole variable domain, filled in from reference TRBV9 and TRBJ2-1, reads DSGVTQTPKHLITATGQRVTLRCSPRSGDLSVYWYQQSLDQGLQFLIQYYNGEERAKGNILERFSAQQFPDLHSELNLSSLELGDSALYFCASSRDSTSEQFFGPGTRLTVL.

In the case of this clone: Within the sample, other DNA sequences also encode this same CDR3. The chain recombines TRBV6-6 with TRBJ1-6, with TRBD1 matching over 9 bases. Trimming took 5 bases from V and 10 from J; bases not matched to a gene: 15. The CDR3 has 17 residues. The germline CDR1 and CDR2 sequences are MNHNY and SVGAGI (reference sequence). The DNA of the CDR3 is TGTGCCAGCAGTCCCATTAGCCTGGGACAGGGAGGCTCACCCCTCCACTTT. Its translation: CASSPISLGQGGSPLHF.